Presented here are 8 T cell receptor beta chains from one specimen sequenced in a study of cytomegalovirus exposure and HLA in healthy donors. Amplification used 60 Vbeta primers and 13 Jbeta primers. Measured with immunoSEQ multiplex PCR; TCRdb has only the in-frame clones, and not every one. The sample contains 200,000 to 250,000 clones, roughly 84% of which appear only once. Sequenced material: PBMCs. The receptors stem from a boy between 2 and 15 years old in good health and CMV-seronegative.

The chain recombines TRBV5-8 with TRBJ2-3, with TRBD2 matching over 14 bases. V trimming: 3 bases; J trimming: 5 bases; junction bases outside the gene matches: 11. The CDR3 totals 18 residues. Germline CDR1 and CDR2: SGHTS and YDEGEE. DNA of the CDR3: TGTGCCAGCAGCTGGTTCTGGGGGACTAGCGGGAGACAAGATACGCAGTATTTT. Encoded protein: CASSWFWGTSGRQDTQYF. Full variable domain (rest looked up from reference TRBV5-8 and TRBJ2-3): EAGVTQSPTHLIKTRGQQATLRCSPISGHTSVYWYQQALGLGLQFLLWYDEGEERNRGNFPPRFSGRQFPNYSSELNVNALELEDSALYLCASSWFWGTSGRQDTQYFGPGTRLTVL.

The chain joins TRBV6-1 to TRBJ2-5; 9 bases map to TRBD1. V lost 2 bases to trimming and J lost 5 bases; unmatched junction nucleotides: 3. The CDR3 has 14 residues. CDR1 is MNHNS, CDR2 SASEGT, per germline. The CDR3 loop is CASSELGQGETQYF. The CDR3 coding sequence is TGTGCCAGCAGTGAATTGGGACAGGGTGAGACCCAGTACTTC.

This sequence joins TRBV11-1 and TRBJ2-7, with TRBD1 identical over 8 bases. The CDR3 spans 14 residues. CDR1 is SGHAT and CDR2 is FQDESV in the germline V gene (reference sequence). V dropped 4 bases and J dropped 3; count of bases not matched to a gene: 5. The CDR3 nucleotides read TGTGCCAGCAGCTCGGGACAGGTCTTCTACGAGCAGTACTTC. This codes for CASSSGQVFYEQYF.

The chain is built from TRBV10-3 and TRBJ1-4, with D tentatively TRBD1 (5 bases). V shed 6 bases and J shed 7 bases, with 18 bases lying between them. Germline CDR1 reads ENHRY; CDR2 reads SYGVKD. The CDR3 sequence is 15 residues long. The DNA of the CDR3 is TGTGCCATCAGCCCCTCGGGGGGGAGGACTGAAAAACTGTTTTTT. As protein: CAISPSGGRTEKLFF.

This clone was counted between two and nine times. This chain joins TRBV7-9 and TRBJ2-2, with D possibly matching TRBD1 (6 bases). The CDR3 has 11 residues. The germline V gene has CDR1 SEHNR and CDR2 FQNEAQ (reference sequence). In nucleotides, the CDR3 is TGTGTCCCAGGGGTGTTCGGGGAGCTGTTTTTT. It is translated as CVPGVFGELFF. Complete variable domain (other parts from reference TRBV7-9 and TRBJ2-2): DTGVSQNPRHKITKRGQNVTFRCDPISEHNRLYWYRQTLGQGPEFLTYFQNEAQLEKSRLLSDRFSAERPKGSFSTLEIQRTEQGDSAMYLCVPGVFGELFFGEGSRLTVL.

The V call is TRBV6-6, the J call TRBJ2-2; D is ambiguous. The CDR3 loop spans 14 amino acids. The V and J ends lost 6 bases and 4 bases respectively, with 12 bases between them. Looked up from germline, CDR1 is MNHNY and CDR2 is SVGAGI (reference sequence). CDR3 DNA: TGTGCCAGCAGCAATCGAGCCCTCACCGGGGAGCTGTTTTTT. Translating gives CASSNRALTGELFF.

The J gene is TRBJ1-2, the V gene TRBV5-1; 10 positions agree with TRBD1. The CDR3 covers 13 residues. V lost 4 bases, J lost 8 bases, and 5 bases stayed unmatched. Germline V lookup: CDR1 SGHRS, CDR2 YFSETQ. The CDR3 nucleotides are TGCGCCAGCAGCCCGGGGACAGGGGACGGCTACACCTTC. It specifies CASSPGTGDGYTF.

This sequence joins TRBV5-1 and TRBJ1-5; D unresolved. The germline V gene has CDR1 SGHRS and CDR2 YFSETQ. The V gene lost 2 bases and the J gene lost 2 bases, with 5 bases spanning the gap. CDR3 size: 13 residues. The DNA of the CDR3 is TGCGCCAGCAGCTTTGGAGGCAATCAGCCCCAGCATTTT. Encoded protein: CASSFGGNQPQHF.